This T cell receptor beta chain is drawn from a study of blood T cells in healthy people across ages. The CDR3 covers 16 residues. The V and J ends lost 3 bases and 0 bases respectively, with 12 bases between them. Germline assignment: CDR1 SNHLY and CDR2 FYNNEI. Alongside a J-beta primer mix, a sample-barcoded 5' primer served in a second PCR lasting about 7 to 11 cycles. TCRdb reanalysed the 5' RACE reads using MiXCR and keeps one entry per CDR3 protein. The sample has about 930,000 distinct CDR3 sequences; roughly 29% are singletons. A further study also used this sample, focusing on T cells of mothers and their children. This second report adds: Each mother gave over 10 million TCR beta CDR3 reads; each child, several million.

J is TRBJ2-4 and V is TRBV2; perhaps D is TRBD1 or TRBD2 (5 bases each). The sequencing input was blood. This TCR derives from a woman aged 40 to 49 in good health. The CDR3 nucleotides read TGTGCCAGCAGTGAGGGACGGTTACTAGCCAAAAACATTCAGTACTTC. Encoded protein: CASSEGRLLAKNIQYF.